Given below is one TCR beta chain in context. The specificity of this receptor is unknown. Base qualities are not provided; no much larger clone lies one nucleotide away. Receptor amplification or capture employed the immunoSEQ multiplex PCR assay. For the multiplex PCR, a mixture combining 60 forward primers for TCR Vbeta segments and 13 reverse primers for TCR Jbeta segments was used. The CDR3 region of rearranged TCR beta genes was amplified from genomic DNA by a multiplex PCR assay. The amplified TCR beta libraries were sequenced on the Illumina HiSeq System as 87-base-pair reads. From the authors' description of their analysis: In a later analysis, about 80 million unique TCR beta chains were counted across the 650 to 700 repertoires, and approximately 11 million of these chains were shared by at least two donors. To remove PCR and sequencing errors, raw reads were error-corrected and collapsed into unique sequences using a nearest-neighbor algorithm that merged closely related sequences. V, D and J gene segments were assigned by aligning CDR3 sequences to IMGT reference sequences. For a sequence to be retained, a match of at least six nucleotides to both a V gene segment and a J gene segment was required. A rearrangement was called productive if the CDR3 had no stop codons and remained in frame with V and J, and every other rearrangement was called non-productive. Following IMGT convention, CDR3 was defined as the stretch from the second conserved V-encoded cysteine up to the conserved J-encoded phenylalanine. In an earlier analysis of roughly 580 of the donors, sequences lacking an unambiguous match to a single V gene segment were excluded. In an earlier analysis of around 590 of the donors, a V segment was called functional when productive rearrangements were above 56.7%, and segregating when the standard deviation between donors exceeded 5%. A statistical classification framework was built for diagnosing cytomegalovirus status from the catalog of TCR beta chain sequences. In a later analysis, V and J genes were assigned by comparing TCR nucleotide sequences against IMGT/GENE-DB human TR gene sequences. A later analysis assigned CDR3 sequences and most-parsimonious VDJ recombination scenarios with the TCRdist pipeline. A later analysis defined each TCR beta chain by its CDR3 amino acid sequence plus V-gene family, and excluded reads lacking a unique V-gene family. In a later analysis, fewer than 600 highly shared, low-generation-probability nucleotide sequences were removed to address suspected cross-contamination and a sequencing artifact. For each public chain, a later analysis derived a clonal expansion index from normalized ranks of inferred template counts within each repertoire. In a later analysis, generation probabilities were computed using a VDJ recombination model fitted to out-of-frame rearrangements, and the results were checked against IGoR. In a later analysis, hypergeometric tests were used to score TCR-TCR, TCR-HLA and TCR-CMV co-occurrence, with a repertoire-size bias correction applied to TCR pairs. In a later analysis, false discovery rates were estimated by permuting HLA or CMV assignments 20 times. In a later analysis, co-occurring TCRs were grouped using DBSCAN, and TCRdist sequence similarity was added for clustering within HLA-allele-positive subsets. Co-occurrence clustering excluded repertoires with fewer than 30,000 or more than 120,000 public chains, plus five with anomalous nucleotide sharing. TCRdb re-hosts the immuneACCESS table, in-frame sequences only. Its copies lack some clones; in the studies checked, an unresolved V gene accounts for under half of them, and the cause for the rest is not known. The V and J calls and clone size are taken from that table; D and trimming were inferred from the DNA. The sample contains over 200,000 clones, about 80% of them found a single time. Roughly 0.58% of the sample is in the top ten clones.

The data are from a study of cytomegalovirus exposure and HLA in healthy donors (dated by TCRdb to between 2016 and 2019). Regarding the complete study: According to an earlier analysis of several hundred of the donors, roughly 180 million T cells yielded 95 million to 140 million unique TCR beta sequences and around 280 Gb of sequence data. An early release that covered roughly 600 HLA-typed donors contained approximately 300 gigabases of sequencing data and 65 million to 100 million unique TCR sequences. Of the approximately 400 genotyped donors, about 80% fell in the genetic ancestry cluster associated with self-reported Caucasian donors. The aim of the study was to test whether cataloging public T cell receptors could identify signatures of past pathogen exposure. Using immunosequencing, the study profiled T cell repertoires from 666 subjects and related those repertoires to cytomegalovirus serostatus. In addition to the first cohort of hundreds of subjects, a separate validation cohort of 120 different subjects was used. The study combined high-throughput TCR immunosequencing, statistical association of individual TCRs with disease status, and machine learning to predict cytomegalovirus infection status. A later analysis re-analyzed previously published TCR beta repertoires from 650 to 800 donors and added high-resolution HLA genotyping to study TCR occurrence patterns. Rather than drawing on any new phenotypic data, the later analysis identified candidate immune exposures from TCR beta sequences and the way those sequences occurred across donors. In an earlier analysis of 550 to 700 of the donors, high-throughput TCR beta sequencing was used to judge whether each TCR beta V gene segment behaved as functional or pseudogenic. Donor age, sex, ethnicity and CMV serostatus were collected together with the repertoire data. A later genetic analysis took genome-wide SNP genotypes for about 55% of the 666 donors and used that subset as a discovery cohort. Every discovery cohort repertoire had been produced on one sequencing platform. Both class I and class II loci were covered by HLA typing, at four-digit resolution. Typing coverage varied by locus: roughly 629-630 donors for A, B, C, DRB1 and DQB1; approximately 500 for DQA1; 606 for DPA1; about 450 for DPB1. Four to six DR-DQ haplotypes were handled as single units for association and clustering, since linkage in the cohort was strong. Among 398 genotyped donors of the cohort, an average of around 240,000 unique TCR beta nucleotide sequences were sequenced per donor, roughly 18% of them non-productive. What the work shows at the level of the full study, not this receptor alone: Most TCR sequences were seen in very few donors, while some public TCRs were found in many individuals. Compared with the roughly 700-donor mean, donors in an Asian-associated ancestry cluster had fewer N-insertions in productive TCRs, according to a later genetic analysis. Because counts were too low, some 16 rarely observed V segments, including chromosome 9 orphons, were excluded from the earlier analysis of around 590 of the donors. In this cohort, only TCR beta chains were sequenced, and detectable features were limited by the absence of alpha or paired-chain data. In vitro tests confirmed that a few of the cytomegalovirus-associated TCR beta chains recognize cytomegalovirus antigens. At a false discovery rate of 0.05, a later analysis linked fewer than 20,000 TCR beta sequences to specific HLA alleles. Cytomegalovirus status was reported to be diagnosed by the classifier with high specificity and sensitivity in both the original and validation cohorts. A further reported finding was that TCR beta sequences accurately predicted the HLA-A and HLA-B alleles for most subjects in the first cohort. A later analysis found that TCR association rates varied across HLA loci, with DRB1 alleles showing the most associated TCRs and HLA-C alleles the fewest. An earlier analysis of approximately 540 of the donors showed that most TCR beta V segments appeared in productive rearrangements either about 87% or about 30% of the time, which broadly matched IMGT annotations. The authors suggested that the approach could potentially be extended to other disease states and immunological phenotypes. Compared with equally common non-associated chains, HLA-associated TCR beta chains in a later analysis were more clonally expanded and had lower generation probabilities. Because some donors lacked HLA typing at each locus, the association tests relied only on the typed subset. A later analysis found that most CMV-associated TCR beta chains appeared HLA-restricted, with HLA associations seemingly driven largely by CMV exposure. Immune exposure information for the cohort was limited to CMV serostatus. When HLA alleles, especially DR and DQ, strongly co-occurred, TCR associations were difficult to assign to individual alleles. Correlated functional status among segregating V segments might reflect linkage disequilibrium, but an unknown experimental factor could not be ruled out. The 87-base-pair reads could not distinguish some IMGT-functional V segments, including TRBV6-2 and TRBV6-3, so those segments were excluded. The study gave a list of about 160 TCR beta chains associated with cytomegalovirus. Presence/absence analyses assumed roughly uniform sequencing depth across donors, an assumption that may not hold. A cluster of highly shared sequence variants was judged likely to be a technical artifact of the sequencing pipeline. According to a later analysis, parvovirus B19, influenza, CMV and Epstein-Barr virus appeared linked to several top co-occurrence clusters. An association between a missense DCLRE1C variant and V-gene and J-gene trimming of TCR beta chains was found in a later genetic analysis and replicated in an independent cohort.

In total, more than 500 healthy bone marrow donors made up the cohort. All cohort members were sampled while nominally healthy, although unrecorded immune exposures were likely present. The donor tested CMV seronegative, placing the donor among the 350 to 400 seronegative members of the cohort. Each donor provided a peripheral blood sample, and peripheral blood mononuclear cells were used for TCR beta sequencing. Genomic DNA was extracted from the blood cell samples with the Qiagen DNeasy Blood Extraction Kit. Here V drops 3 bases and J drops 0 bases, and the junction holds 2 bases not matched to any gene. Per the germline V gene, SGHTA is the CDR1 and FQGNSA is the CDR2. The CDR3 measures 15 amino acids from cysteine to phenylalanine. Only the CDR3 part of the read is kept: 45 bases, read in frame from the first base.

This clonotype was sampled from a woman in her 40s in good health and CMV-seronegative. The sequence is built from TRBV7-2 and TRBJ2-7; TRBD1 lines up with 10 middle nucleotides. The sample was PBMCs. CDR3 loop: CASSLGQGSSYEQYF. In nucleotides, the sequence is TGTGCCAGCAGCTTGGGACAGGGGAGCTCCTACGAGCAGTACTTC.